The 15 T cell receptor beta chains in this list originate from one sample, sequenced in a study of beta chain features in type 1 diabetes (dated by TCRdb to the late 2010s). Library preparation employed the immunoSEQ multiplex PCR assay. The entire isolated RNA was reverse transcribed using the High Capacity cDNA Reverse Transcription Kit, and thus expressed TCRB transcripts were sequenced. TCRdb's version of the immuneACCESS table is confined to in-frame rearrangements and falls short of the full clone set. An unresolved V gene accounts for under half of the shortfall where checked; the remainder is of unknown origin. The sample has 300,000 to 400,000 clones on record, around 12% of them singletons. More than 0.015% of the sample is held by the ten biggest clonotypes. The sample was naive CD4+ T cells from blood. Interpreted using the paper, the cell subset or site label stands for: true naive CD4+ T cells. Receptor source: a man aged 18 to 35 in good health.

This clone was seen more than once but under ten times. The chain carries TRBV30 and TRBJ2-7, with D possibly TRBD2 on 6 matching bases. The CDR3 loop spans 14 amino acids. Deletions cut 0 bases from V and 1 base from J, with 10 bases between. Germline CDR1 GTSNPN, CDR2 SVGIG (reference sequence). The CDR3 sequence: CAWSVGDFSYEQYF. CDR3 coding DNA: TGTGCCTGGAGTGTGGGGGACTTTTCCTACGAGCAGTACTTC.

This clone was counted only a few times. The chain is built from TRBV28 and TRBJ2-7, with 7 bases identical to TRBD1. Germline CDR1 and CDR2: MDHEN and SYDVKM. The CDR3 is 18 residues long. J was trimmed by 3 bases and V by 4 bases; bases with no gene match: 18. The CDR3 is CASSSVFPGHRGYYEQYF. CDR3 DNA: TGTGCCAGCAGTTCCGTTTTCCCCGGACACAGGGGCTACTACGAGCAGTACTTC.

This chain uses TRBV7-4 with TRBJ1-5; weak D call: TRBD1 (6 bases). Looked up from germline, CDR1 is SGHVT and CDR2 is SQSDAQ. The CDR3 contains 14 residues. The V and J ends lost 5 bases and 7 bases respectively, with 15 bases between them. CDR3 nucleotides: TGTGCCAGCAGCGAGTACAGGGATCTACAGCCCCAGCATTTT. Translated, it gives CASSEYRDLQPQHF.

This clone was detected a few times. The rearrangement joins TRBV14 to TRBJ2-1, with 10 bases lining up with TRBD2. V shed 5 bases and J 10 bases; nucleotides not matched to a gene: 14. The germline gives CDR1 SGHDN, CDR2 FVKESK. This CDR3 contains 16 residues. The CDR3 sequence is CASSELAGRLVAEQFF. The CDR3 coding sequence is TGTGCCAGCAGCGAACTAGCGGGGCGTCTGGTAGCCGAGCAGTTCTTC.

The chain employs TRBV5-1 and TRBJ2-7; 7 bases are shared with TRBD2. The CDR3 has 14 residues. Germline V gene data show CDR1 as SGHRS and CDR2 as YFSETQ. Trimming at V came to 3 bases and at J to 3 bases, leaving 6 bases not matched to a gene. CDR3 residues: CASSSGGRNYEQYF. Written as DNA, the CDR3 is TGCGCCAGCAGCTCGGGGGGACGGAACTACGAGCAGTACTTC.

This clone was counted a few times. The CDR3 DNA sequence: TGCAGCGTTGACTCGTCACGGCGGGCTTTCTTT. It translates to CSVDSSRRAFF. J is TRBJ1-1 and V is TRBV29-1; D gene uncertain. Germline values: CDR1 SQVTM, CDR2 ANQGSEA. V dropped 3 bases and J dropped 11 bases, with 13 bases sitting between them. This CDR3 comprises 11 residues.

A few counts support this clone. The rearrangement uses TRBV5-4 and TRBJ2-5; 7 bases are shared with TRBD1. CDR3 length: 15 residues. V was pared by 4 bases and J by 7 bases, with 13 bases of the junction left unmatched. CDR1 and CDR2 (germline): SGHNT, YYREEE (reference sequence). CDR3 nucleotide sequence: TGTGCCAGCAGCCAACCTTCGACAGGGCCTAGGACCCAGTACTTC. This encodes CASSQPSTGPRTQYF.

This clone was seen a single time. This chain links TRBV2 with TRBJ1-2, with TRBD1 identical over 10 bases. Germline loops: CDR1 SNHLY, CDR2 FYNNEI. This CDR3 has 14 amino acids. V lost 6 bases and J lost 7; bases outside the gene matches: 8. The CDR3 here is CASSTYGQGVGYTF. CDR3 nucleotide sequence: TGTGCCAGCAGCACCTACGGACAGGGGGTTGGCTACACCTTC.

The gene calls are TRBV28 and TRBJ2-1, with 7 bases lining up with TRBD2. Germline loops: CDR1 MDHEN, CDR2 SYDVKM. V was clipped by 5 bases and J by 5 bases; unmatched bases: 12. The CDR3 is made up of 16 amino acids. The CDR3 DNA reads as TGTGCCAGCAGTCTAAACCTCCGGGACTACAACAATGAGCAGTTCTTC. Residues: CASSLNLRDYNNEQFF.

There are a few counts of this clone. DNA for the CDR3: TGTGCCAGCAGCACCGGACAAGGGTCTGGGGCCAACGTCCTGACTTTC. Translating it yields CASSTGQGSGANVLTF. The V and J genes are TRBV5-4 and TRBJ2-6; D perhaps matches TRBD1 (5 bases). Germline CDR1 and CDR2: SGHNT and YYREEE (reference sequence). CDR3 length: 16 residues. The V and J ends lost 4 bases and 1 base respectively, with 12 bases between them.

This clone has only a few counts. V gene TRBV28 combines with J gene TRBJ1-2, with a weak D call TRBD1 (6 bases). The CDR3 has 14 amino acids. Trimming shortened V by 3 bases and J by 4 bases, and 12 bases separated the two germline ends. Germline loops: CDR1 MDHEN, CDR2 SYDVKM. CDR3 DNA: TGTGCCAGCAGTTTGCAGGGGCGCCCCTATGGCTACACCTTC. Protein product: CASSLQGRPYGYTF.

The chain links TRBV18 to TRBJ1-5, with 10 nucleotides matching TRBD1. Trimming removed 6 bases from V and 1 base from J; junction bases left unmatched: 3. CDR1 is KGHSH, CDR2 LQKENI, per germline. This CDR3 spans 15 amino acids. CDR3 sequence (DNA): TGTGCCAGCTCTCAGGACAGGGGGAGCAATCAGCCCCAGCATTTT. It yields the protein CASSQDRGSNQPQHF.

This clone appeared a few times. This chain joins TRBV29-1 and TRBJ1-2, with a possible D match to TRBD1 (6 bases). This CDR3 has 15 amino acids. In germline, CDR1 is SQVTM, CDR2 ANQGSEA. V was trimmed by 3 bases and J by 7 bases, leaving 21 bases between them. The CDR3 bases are TGCAGCGTTGATGGTGATGGGGGGGCAGGAGGTGGCTACACCTTC. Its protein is CSVDGDGGAGGGYTF.

In DNA form, the CDR3 reads TGTGCCAGCAGCGTAGCTACAGCCACAGATACGCAGTATTTT. Translation gives CASSVATATDTQYF. This sequence joins TRBV9 and TRBJ2-3; D uncertain. The CDR3 consists of 14 residues. V shed 0 bases and J shed 2 bases, with 7 bases lying between them. Germline V gene lookup returns CDR1 SGDLS and CDR2 YYNGEE.

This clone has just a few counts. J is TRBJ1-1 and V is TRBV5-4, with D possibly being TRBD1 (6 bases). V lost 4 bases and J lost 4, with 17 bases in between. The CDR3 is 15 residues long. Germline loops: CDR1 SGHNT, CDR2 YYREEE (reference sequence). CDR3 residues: CASSVGNRDGTEAFF. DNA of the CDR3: TGTGCCAGCAGCGTGGGCAACAGGGATGGCACTGAAGCTTTCTTT.